The subject of this entry is one T cell receptor (beta chain). The CDR3 contains 13 residues. CDR1 and CDR2 (germline): SGHTA, FQGNSA. V lost 6 bases and J 3 bases, leaving 11 bases between the germline ends. The sample originates from a study of control samples from healthy donors and cancer patients. TCRdb's table, derived via immunoSEQ multiplex PCR, lists solely in-frame clones and lacks some. The table lists fewer than 250,000 clones, 91% of them singletons. The TCR sequence derives from a man aged 25-45 years in good health. Sequencing was performed on blood. The chain combines TRBV7-2 with TRBJ1-2; D unclear. The CDR3 nucleotides read TGTGCCAGCAGAAATGAATGGGACTATGGCTACACCTTC. It codes for CASRNEWDYGYTF. The full variable domain, its missing parts supplied by reference TRBV7-2 and TRBJ1-2, is GAGVSQSPSNKVTEKGKDVELRCDPISGHTALYWYRQSLGQGLEFLIYFQGNSAPDKSGLPSDRFSAERTGGSVSTLTIQRTQQEDSAVYLCASRNEWDYGYTFGSGTRLTVV.